The 23 T cell receptor beta chains below come from one sample, sequenced in a study of cytomegalovirus exposure and HLA in healthy donors. This PCR relied on a set of 60 Vbeta primers and 13 Jbeta primers. Clones were sequenced by immunoSEQ multiplex PCR, and TCRdb holds only the in-frame ones, with some missing. Of some 130,000 clones in the sample, under 85% were seen once. Material: PBMCs. The source of these receptors is a male donor in good health and CMV-seropositive.

The table lists this clone with a few counts. CDR3 residues: CASIRSGGPDTQYF. The CDR3 coding sequence is TGTGCCAGCATTCGATCGGGAGGACCAGATACGCAGTATTTT. J is TRBJ2-3 and V is TRBV28; 7 bases line up with TRBD2. Germline trimming cut 7 bases from V and 4 bases from J; bases unmatched to any gene: 8. Germline lookup yields CDR1 MDHEN and CDR2 SYDVKM. This CDR3 has 14 residues.

The CDR3 DNA reads TGTGCCAGCAGCCCCCCCGGACTCCAGTACTACAATGAGCAGTTCTTC. Protein: CASSPPGLQYYNEQFF. The V and J genes are TRBV2 and TRBJ2-1; D possibly corresponds to TRBD2 (5 bases). This CDR3 spans 16 amino acids. V gave up 6 bases and J gave up 3 bases, with 18 bases separating them. The germline V gene encodes CDR1 SNHLY and CDR2 FYNNEI.

The J gene is TRBJ1-1, the V gene TRBV28; D not certain. The length of the CDR3 is 13 residues. Germline loops: CDR1 MDHEN, CDR2 SYDVKM. Trimming left V 3 bases short and J 5 bases short, with 10 bases between. This chain's CDR3 is CASSFRGWTEAFF. DNA for the CDR3: TGTGCCAGCAGTTTTCGGGGATGGACTGAAGCTTTCTTT.

CDR3 in DNA: TGTGCCAGCAGTCCCCCTGTGGCGGGGGTCCTCTTGGCCGGGGAGCTGTTTTTT. Its translation: CASSPPVAGVLLAGELFF. The chain uses TRBV28 and TRBJ2-2, with 7 bases identical to TRBD2. Germline values: CDR1 MDHEN, CDR2 SYDVKM. The ends lost 5 bases at V and 6 bases at J; junction bases unmatched: 18. The CDR3 extends over 18 amino acids. Complete variable domain (other parts from reference TRBV28 and TRBJ2-2): DVKVTQSSRYLVKRTGEKVFLECVQDMDHENMFWYRQDPGLGLRLIYFSYDVKMKEKGDIPEGYSVSREKKERFSLILESASTNQTSMYLCASSPPVAGVLLAGELFFGEGSRLTVL.

V usage is TRBV7-8 and J usage is TRBJ2-5; TRBD1 agrees at 9 bases. This CDR3 has 14 residues. Germline V gene lookup returns CDR1 SGHVS and CDR2 FQNEAQ. Trimming removed 9 bases from V and 5 bases from J; junction bases left unmatched: 10. The CDR3 coding sequence is TGTGCCAGTGCACTACAGGGGGCGGGGGAGACCCAGTACTTC. Protein: CASALQGAGETQYF.

The chain employs TRBV9 and TRBJ1-2, with a weak D call TRBD1 (6 bases). The germline V gene encodes CDR1 SGDLS and CDR2 YYNGEE. V was shortened by 1 base and J by 6 bases, with 13 bases between the two germline ends. This CDR3 has 14 residues. In nucleotides, the CDR3 is TGTGCCAGCAGCGTACTACAGGGACACGATGGCTACACCTTC. This codes for CASSVLQGHDGYTF. The full variable domain, in which reference TRBV9 and TRBJ1-2 provide the parts outside the CDR3, is DSGVTQTPKHLITATGQRVTLRCSPRSGDLSVYWYQQSLDQGLQFLIQYYNGEERAKGNILERFSAQQFPDLHSELNLSSLELGDSALYFCASSVLQGHDGYTFGSGTRLTVV.

This chain connects TRBV28 to TRBJ1-2; D is unclear. The CDR3 loop spans 14 amino acids. V was cut by 3 bases and J by 5 bases, with 13 bases left in between. CDR1 MDHEN and CDR2 SYDVKM come from the germline V gene. The CDR3 region is CASSLEGLGYGYTF. The DNA of the CDR3 is TGTGCCAGCAGTTTGGAGGGATTGGGTTATGGCTACACCTTC.

V gene TRBV6-1 combines with J gene TRBJ2-7; TRBD1 matches 11 bases. CDR3 length: 15 residues. Germline V CDR1 and CDR2: MNHNS, SASEGT. The J segment lost 4 bases and the V segment lost 5 bases, leaving 7 bases of the junction unmatched. The CDR3 is CASSIRTGGAYEQYF. CDR3 in DNA: TGTGCCAGCAGTATCCGGACAGGGGGCGCATACGAGCAGTACTTC.

This chain's CDR3 is CATALAGHYEQYF. The CDR3 coding sequence is TGTGCCACCGCTCTAGCTGGTCACTACGAGCAGTACTTC. This chain connects TRBV19 to TRBJ2-7; possible D gene TRBD2, 5 bases. Trimming left V 10 bases short and J 3 bases short, with 16 bases between. The CDR3 sequence is 13 residues long. Germline assignment: CDR1 LNHDA and CDR2 SQIVND (reference sequence).

V gene TRBV7-8 combines with J gene TRBJ1-2, with TRBD1 as a possible D gene (6 bases). V lost 5 bases, J lost 8 bases, and 15 bases lay in between. The CDR3 runs 13 residues. Germline V lookup: CDR1 SGHVS, CDR2 FQNEAQ. CDR3 DNA: TGTGCCAGCAGCCCGACAGGTGCCGCGGGCTACACCTTC. Protein product: CASSPTGAAGYTF.

J is TRBJ2-7 and V is TRBV27; D uncertain. CDR3 size: 14 residues. Trimming left V 3 bases short and J 0 bases short, with 9 bases between. In germline, CDR1 is MNHEY, CDR2 SMNVEV (reference sequence). CDR3 sequence (DNA): TGTGCCAGCAGTTTTGGGCAGCACTCCTACGAGCAGTACTTC. The encoded protein is CASSFGQHSYEQYF.

V and J are TRBV5-4 and TRBJ2-2; 7 bases match TRBD2. Germline values: CDR1 SGHNT, CDR2 YYREEE (reference sequence). CDR3 length: 14 residues. The J segment lost 7 bases and the V segment lost 4 bases, leaving 7 bases of the junction unmatched. CDR3 protein: CASSTGTTGGELFF. The CDR3 bases are TGTGCCAGCAGCACCGGGACTACAGGCGGGGAGCTGTTTTTT.

V is TRBV7-2 and J is TRBJ1-6; D ambiguous. Germline CDR1 and CDR2: SGHTA and FQGNSA. The CDR3 spans 15 residues. V gave up 1 base and J gave up 8 bases, with 12 bases separating them. CDR3 sequence reads: CASSLVLGRDSPLHF. CDR3 bases: TGTGCCAGCAGCTTAGTCTTAGGGAGAGATTCACCCCTCCACTTT.

The J gene is TRBJ2-1, the V gene TRBV9; unclear D gene. Trimming took off 0 bases at V and 6 bases at J, with 10 bases between the two ends. Germline V gene data show CDR1 as SGDLS and CDR2 as YYNGEE. The CDR3 runs to 14 residues. CDR3 coding DNA: TGTGCCAGCAGCGTAGGCCCGACGGGCAATGAGCAGTTCTTC. Amino acid sequence: CASSVGPTGNEQFF. Using reference TRBV9 and TRBJ2-1 for the parts outside the CDR3, the full variable domain is DSGVTQTPKHLITATGQRVTLRCSPRSGDLSVYWYQQSLDQGLQFLIQYYNGEERAKGNILERFSAQQFPDLHSELNLSSLELGDSALYFCASSVGPTGNEQFFGPGTRLTVL.

The V gene is TRBV9, the J gene TRBJ2-7; D remains unclear. Germline CDR1 is SGDLS and CDR2 is YYNGEE. V was pared by 0 bases and J by 4 bases, with 17 bases between. This CDR3 spans 16 amino acids. CDR3 protein: CASSVEAGLIQYEQYF. The CDR3 DNA reads as TGTGCCAGCAGCGTAGAGGCAGGTCTGATCCAATACGAGCAGTACTTC.

The chain has TRBV28 and TRBJ1-5, with TRBD1 matching over 8 bases. Germline V gene data show CDR1 as MDHEN and CDR2 as SYDVKM. V lost 8 bases and J lost 1; bases outside the gene matches: 7. The CDR3 length is 15 residues. CDR3 sequence reads: CASGHRGGSNQPQHF. The DNA of the CDR3 is TGTGCCAGCGGCCACAGGGGGGGGAGCAATCAGCCCCAGCATTTT.

The V gene is TRBV27, the J gene TRBJ1-5; D is possibly TRBD1 (5 bases). CDR1 is MNHEY and CDR2 is SMNVEV in the germline V gene (reference sequence). Deletions cut 1 base from V and 7 bases from J, with 11 bases between. The CDR3 has 14 amino acids. The CDR3 DNA reads as TGTGCCAGCAGTTTATTCTGGGGGGGGCAGCCCCAGCATTTT. It specifies CASSLFWGGQPQHF.

J is TRBJ2-3 and V is TRBV4-1, with TRBD2 as a possible D gene (6 bases). Germline values: CDR1 MGHRA, CDR2 YSYEKL. The CDR3 length is 14 residues. V dropped 1 base and J dropped 6 bases, with 11 bases sitting between them. This CDR3 reads CASSQAGVVDTQYF. In DNA form, the CDR3 reads TGCGCCAGCAGCCAAGCGGGGGTGGTGGATACGCAGTATTTT.

This chain joins TRBV2 and TRBJ2-5; TRBD2 matches at 8 bases. Germline V lookup: CDR1 SNHLY, CDR2 FYNNEI. CDR3 size: 17 residues. Trimming removed 6 bases from V and 3 bases from J; junction bases left unmatched: 15. The CDR3: CASRSAGEWRSEETQYF. CDR3 coding DNA: TGTGCCAGCAGATCAGCGGGAGAGTGGAGGAGCGAAGAGACCCAGTACTTC.

This clone has a single count. The rearrangement links TRBV7-9 to TRBJ2-1; tentatively, D is TRBD1 (5 bases). V lost 4 bases, J lost 4 bases, and 20 bases lay in between. The germline V gene has CDR1 SEHNR and CDR2 FQNEAQ (reference sequence). This CDR3 spans 17 amino acids. The CDR3 loop is CASSSIIVGVPYNEQFF. In DNA form, the CDR3 reads TGTGCCAGCAGCTCTATAATAGTAGGGGTCCCGTACAATGAGCAGTTCTTC.

The chain recombines TRBV15 with TRBJ2-2; the D gene is possibly TRBD1 (6 bases). Germline loops: CDR1 LNHNV, CDR2 YYDKDF (reference sequence). This CDR3 region has 16 residues. Trimming left V 2 bases short and J 6 bases short, with 16 bases between. CDR3 nucleotide sequence: TGTGCCACCAGCAGACGATTAGGGGGTAGTTCCGGGGAGCTGTTTTTT. It codes for CATSRRLGGSSGELFF.

The V call is TRBV27, the J call TRBJ1-6; D gene ambiguous. The length of the CDR3 is 13 residues. V lost 2 bases, J lost 7 bases, and 6 bases lay in between. Looked up from germline, CDR1 is MNHEY and CDR2 is SMNVEV (reference sequence). The CDR3 nucleotides read TGTGCCAGCAGTTTAGGAGGGAATTCACCCCTCCACTTT. Translation: CASSLGGNSPLHF.

Only one count was recorded for this clone. This rearrangement joins TRBV15 to TRBJ2-7; 10 nucleotides align to TRBD2. J was trimmed by 7 bases and V by 5 bases; bases with no gene match: 14. This CDR3 has 16 amino acids. In germline, CDR1 is LNHNV, CDR2 YYDKDF (reference sequence). The CDR3 DNA is TGTGCCACCAGCCAAGGCGGGGGACTAGCGCGGCTGGAGCAGTACTTC. This encodes CATSQGGGLARLEQYF.